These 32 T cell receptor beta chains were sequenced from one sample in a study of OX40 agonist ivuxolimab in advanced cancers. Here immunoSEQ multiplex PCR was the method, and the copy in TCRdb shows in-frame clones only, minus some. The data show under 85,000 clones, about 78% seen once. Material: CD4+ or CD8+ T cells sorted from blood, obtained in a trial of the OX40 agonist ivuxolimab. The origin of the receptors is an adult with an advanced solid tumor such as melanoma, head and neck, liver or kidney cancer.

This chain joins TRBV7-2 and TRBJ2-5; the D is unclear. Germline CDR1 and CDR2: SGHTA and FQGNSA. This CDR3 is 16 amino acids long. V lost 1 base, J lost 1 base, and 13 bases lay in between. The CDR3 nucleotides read TGTGCCAGCAGCTTAGGAGGTTCCCGAGGCCAAGAGACCCAGTACTTC. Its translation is CASSLGGSRGQETQYF.

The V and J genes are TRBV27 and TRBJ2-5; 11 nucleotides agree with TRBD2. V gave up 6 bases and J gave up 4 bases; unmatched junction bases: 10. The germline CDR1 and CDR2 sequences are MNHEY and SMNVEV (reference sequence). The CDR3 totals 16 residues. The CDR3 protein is CASSPLSGRGGETQYF. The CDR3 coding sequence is TGTGCCAGCAGCCCTCTTAGCGGGAGGGGAGGAGAGACCCAGTACTTC.

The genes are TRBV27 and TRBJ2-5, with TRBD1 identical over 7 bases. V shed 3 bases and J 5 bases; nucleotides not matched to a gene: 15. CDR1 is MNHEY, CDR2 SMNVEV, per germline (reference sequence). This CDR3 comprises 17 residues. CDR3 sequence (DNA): TGTGCCAGCAGTTTCTACTCTCCCAGGGGGACCCAGGAGACCCAGTACTTC. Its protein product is CASSFYSPRGTQETQYF.

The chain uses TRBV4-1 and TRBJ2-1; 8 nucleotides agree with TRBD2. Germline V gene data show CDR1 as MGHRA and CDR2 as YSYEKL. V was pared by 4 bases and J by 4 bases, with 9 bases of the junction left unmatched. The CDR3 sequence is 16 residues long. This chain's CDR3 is CASSPGSRGAYNEQFF. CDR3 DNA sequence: TGCGCCAGCAGCCCTGGCTCGCGGGGGGCATACAATGAGCAGTTCTTC.

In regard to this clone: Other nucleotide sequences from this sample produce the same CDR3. The CDR3 coding sequence is TGCGCCAGCAGCTTGGGTGGACTAGCGGGGGGCAATGAGCAGTTCTTC. This codes for CASSLGGLAGGNEQFF. The rearrangement links TRBV5-1 to TRBJ2-1; TRBD2 aligns across 14 bases. V shed 0 bases, J shed 6 bases, and the junction held 2 bases outside the gene matches. The CDR3 consists of 16 residues. CDR1 is SGHRS and CDR2 is YFSETQ in the germline V gene.

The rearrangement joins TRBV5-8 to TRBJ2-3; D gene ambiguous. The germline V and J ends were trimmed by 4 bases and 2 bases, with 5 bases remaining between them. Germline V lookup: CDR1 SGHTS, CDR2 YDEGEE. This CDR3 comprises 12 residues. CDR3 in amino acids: CASSRVTDTQYF. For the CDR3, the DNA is TGTGCCAGCAGCCGCGTCACAGATACGCAGTATTTT.

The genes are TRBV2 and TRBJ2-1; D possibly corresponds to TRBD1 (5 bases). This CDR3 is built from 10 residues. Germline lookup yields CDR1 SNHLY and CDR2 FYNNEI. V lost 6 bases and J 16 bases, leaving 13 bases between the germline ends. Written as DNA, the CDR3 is TGTGCCAGCAGGACAGCTTCTTTTTTCTTC. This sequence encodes CASRTASFFF. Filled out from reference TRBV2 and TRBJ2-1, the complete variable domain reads EPEVTQTPSHQVTQMGQEVILRCVPISNHLYFYWYRQILGQKVEFLVSFYNNEISEKSEIFDDQFSVERPDGSNFTLKIRSTKLEDSAMYFCASRTASFFFGPGTRLTVL.

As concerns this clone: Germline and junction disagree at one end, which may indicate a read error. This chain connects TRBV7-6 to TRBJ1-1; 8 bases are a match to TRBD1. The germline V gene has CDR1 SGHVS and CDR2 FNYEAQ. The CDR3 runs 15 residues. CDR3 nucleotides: TGTGCCAGCAGCCCCCAGGGGGCGATGAATACTGAAGCTTTCTTT. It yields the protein CASSPQGAMNTEAFF.

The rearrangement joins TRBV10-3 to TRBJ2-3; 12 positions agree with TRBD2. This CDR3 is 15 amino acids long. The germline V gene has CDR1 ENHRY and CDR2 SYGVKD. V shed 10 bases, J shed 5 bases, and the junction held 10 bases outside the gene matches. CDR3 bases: TGTGCCACTAAGCGGACTAGCGGGGCGGGAGATACGCAGTATTTT. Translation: CATKRTSGAGDTQYF.

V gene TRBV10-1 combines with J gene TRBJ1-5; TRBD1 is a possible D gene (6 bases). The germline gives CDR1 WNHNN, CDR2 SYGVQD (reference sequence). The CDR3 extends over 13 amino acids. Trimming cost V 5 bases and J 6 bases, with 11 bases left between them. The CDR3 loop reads CASSRTVGQPQHF. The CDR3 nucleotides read TGCGCCAGCAGTAGGACAGTGGGTCAGCCCCAGCATTTT.

The CDR3 protein is CASSLGQGDEQFF. The CDR3 DNA is TGTGCCAGTAGTTTGGGACAGGGCGATGAGCAGTTCTTC. The chain recombines TRBV19 with TRBJ2-1; the match to TRBD1 covers 9 bases. Germline-derived CDR1 and CDR2 are LNHDA and SQIVND (reference sequence). V gave up 5 bases and J gave up 8 bases; unmatched junction bases: 4. This CDR3 region has 13 residues.

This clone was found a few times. The CDR3 DNA reads TGTGCCAGCAGTTTTATAAGCACAGATACGCAGTATTTT. It is translated as CASSFISTDTQYF. The chain uses TRBV28 and TRBJ2-3; D not resolved. In germline, CDR1 is MDHEN, CDR2 SYDVKM. The CDR3 loop spans 13 amino acids. V lost 3 bases to trimming and J lost 0 bases, with 4 bases between them. The variable domain in full, completed from reference TRBV28 and TRBJ2-3, reads DVKVTQSSRYLVKRTGEKVFLECVQDMDHENMFWYRQDPGLGLRLIYFSYDVKMKEKGDIPEGYSVSREKKERFSLILESASTNQTSMYLCASSFISTDTQYFGPGTRLTVL.

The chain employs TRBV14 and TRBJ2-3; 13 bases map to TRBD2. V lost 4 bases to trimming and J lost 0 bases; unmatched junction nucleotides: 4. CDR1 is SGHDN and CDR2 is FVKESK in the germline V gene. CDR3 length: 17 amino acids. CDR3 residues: CASSRGLAGYSTDTQYF. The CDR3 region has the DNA TGTGCCAGCAGCCGGGGACTAGCGGGGTATAGCACAGATACGCAGTATTTT.

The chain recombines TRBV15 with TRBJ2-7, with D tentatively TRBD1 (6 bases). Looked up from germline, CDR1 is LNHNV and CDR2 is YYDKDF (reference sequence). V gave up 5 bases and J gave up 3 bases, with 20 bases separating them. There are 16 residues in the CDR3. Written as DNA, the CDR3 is TGTGCCACCAGCCTCACGGACAACAGGGCCCGCTACGAGCAGTACTTC. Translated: CATSLTDNRARYEQYF.

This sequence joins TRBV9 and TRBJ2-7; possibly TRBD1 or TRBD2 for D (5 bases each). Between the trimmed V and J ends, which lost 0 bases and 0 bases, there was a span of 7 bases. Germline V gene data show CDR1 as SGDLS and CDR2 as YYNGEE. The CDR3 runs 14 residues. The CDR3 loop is CASSVVGTSYEQYF. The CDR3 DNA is TGTGCCAGCAGCGTAGTCGGGACCTCCTACGAGCAGTACTTC.

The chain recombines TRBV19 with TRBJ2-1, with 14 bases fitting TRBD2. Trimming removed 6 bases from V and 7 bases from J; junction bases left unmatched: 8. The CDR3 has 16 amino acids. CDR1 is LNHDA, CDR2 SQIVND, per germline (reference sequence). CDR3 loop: CASSPRLAGGPNEQFF. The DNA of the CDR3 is TGTGCCAGTAGCCCCAGACTAGCGGGAGGGCCAAATGAGCAGTTCTTC. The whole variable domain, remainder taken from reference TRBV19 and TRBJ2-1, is DGGITQSPKYLFRKEGQNVTLSCEQNLNHDAMYWYRQDPGQGLRLIYYSQIVNDFQKGDIAEGYSVSREKKESFPLTVTSAQKNPTAFYLCASSPRLAGGPNEQFFGPGTRLTVL.

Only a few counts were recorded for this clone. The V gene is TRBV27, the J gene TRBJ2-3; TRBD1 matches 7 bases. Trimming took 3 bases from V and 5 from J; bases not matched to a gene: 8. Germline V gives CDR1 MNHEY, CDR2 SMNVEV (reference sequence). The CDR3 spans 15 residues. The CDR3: CASSFRDSLLDTQYF. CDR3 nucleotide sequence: TGTGCCAGCAGTTTCCGGGACAGCCTTTTAGATACGCAGTATTTT.

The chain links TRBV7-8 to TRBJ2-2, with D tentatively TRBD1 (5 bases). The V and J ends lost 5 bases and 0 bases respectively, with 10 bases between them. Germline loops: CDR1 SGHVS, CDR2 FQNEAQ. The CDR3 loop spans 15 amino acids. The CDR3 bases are TGTGCCAGCAGCGTAGACAGCACGAACACCGGGGAGCTGTTTTTT. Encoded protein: CASSVDSTNTGELFF. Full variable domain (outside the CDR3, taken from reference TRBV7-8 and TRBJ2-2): GAGVSQSPRYKVAKRGQDVALRCDPISGHVSLFWYQQALGQGPEFLTYFQNEAQLDKSGLPSDRFFAERPEGSVSTLKIQRTQQEDSAVYLCASSVDSTNTGELFFGEGSRLTVL.

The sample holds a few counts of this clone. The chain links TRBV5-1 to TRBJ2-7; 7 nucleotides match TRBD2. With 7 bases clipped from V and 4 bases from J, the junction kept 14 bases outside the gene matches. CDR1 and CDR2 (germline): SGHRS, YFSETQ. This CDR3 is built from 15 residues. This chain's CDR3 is CASHTGAGAVYEQYF. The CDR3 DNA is TGCGCCAGCCACACGGGTGCGGGAGCCGTATACGAGCAGTACTTC.

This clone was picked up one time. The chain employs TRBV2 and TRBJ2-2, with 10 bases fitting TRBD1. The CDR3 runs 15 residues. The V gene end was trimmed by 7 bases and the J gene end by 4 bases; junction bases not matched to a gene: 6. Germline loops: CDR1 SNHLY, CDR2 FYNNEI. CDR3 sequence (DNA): TGTGCCAGCATACGGGACAGGGGTGTCACCGGGGAGCTGTTTTTT. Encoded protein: CASIRDRGVTGELFF.

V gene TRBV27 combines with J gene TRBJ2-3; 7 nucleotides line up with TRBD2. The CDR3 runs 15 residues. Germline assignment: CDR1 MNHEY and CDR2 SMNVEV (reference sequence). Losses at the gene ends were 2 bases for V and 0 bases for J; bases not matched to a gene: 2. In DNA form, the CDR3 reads TGTGCCAGCAGTTTACGTAGCGGGAGCACAGATACGCAGTATTTT. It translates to CASSLRSGSTDTQYF.

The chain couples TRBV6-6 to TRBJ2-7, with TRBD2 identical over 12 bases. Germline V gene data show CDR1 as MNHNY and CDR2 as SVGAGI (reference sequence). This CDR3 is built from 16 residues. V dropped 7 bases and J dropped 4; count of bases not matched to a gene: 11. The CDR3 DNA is TGTGCCAGCAAAAGGACCGGGACTAGCGGGTCGTACGAGCAGTACTTC. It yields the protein CASKRTGTSGSYEQYF.

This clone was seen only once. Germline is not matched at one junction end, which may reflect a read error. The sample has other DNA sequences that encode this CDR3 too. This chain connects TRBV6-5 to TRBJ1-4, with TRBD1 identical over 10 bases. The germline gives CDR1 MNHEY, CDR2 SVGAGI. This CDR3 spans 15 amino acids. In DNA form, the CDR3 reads TGTGCCAGCAGTTCCCCGGGACAGGGGAATGAAAAACTATTTTTT. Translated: CASSSPGQGNEKLFF.

This CDR3 is CATSREIFAPGLGDTEAFF. Here the CDR3 DNA reads TGTGCCACCAGCAGAGAAATATTCGCCCCAGGGCTGGGGGACACTGAAGCTTTCTTT. The chain combines TRBV15 with TRBJ1-1; D might be TRBD1 (5 bases). This CDR3 region has 19 residues. V lost 0 bases to trimming and J lost 3 bases, with 23 bases between them. Germline V gene data show CDR1 as LNHNV and CDR2 as YYDKDF (reference sequence).

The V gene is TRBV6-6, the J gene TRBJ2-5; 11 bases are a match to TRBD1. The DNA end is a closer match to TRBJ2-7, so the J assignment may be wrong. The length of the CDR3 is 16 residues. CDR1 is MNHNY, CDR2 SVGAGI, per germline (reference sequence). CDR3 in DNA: TGTGCCAGTAGAACGCCGGGGACAGGGGGCTCCTACGAGCAGTACTTC. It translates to CASRTPGTGGSYEQYF.

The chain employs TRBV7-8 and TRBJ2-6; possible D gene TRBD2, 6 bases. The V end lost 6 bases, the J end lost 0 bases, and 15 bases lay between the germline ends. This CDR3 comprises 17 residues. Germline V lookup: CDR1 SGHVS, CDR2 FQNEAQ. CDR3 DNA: TGTGCCAGCAGGGTGTTCGGAGGGTCCTCTGGGGCCAACGTCCTGACTTTC. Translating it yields CASRVFGGSSGANVLTF.

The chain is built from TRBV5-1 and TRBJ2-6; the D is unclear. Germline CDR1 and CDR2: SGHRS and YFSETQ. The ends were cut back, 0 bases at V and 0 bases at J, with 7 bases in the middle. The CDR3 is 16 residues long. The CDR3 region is CASSLETPSGANVLTF. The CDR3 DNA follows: TGCGCCAGCAGCTTGGAGACACCCTCTGGGGCCAACGTCCTGACTTTC.

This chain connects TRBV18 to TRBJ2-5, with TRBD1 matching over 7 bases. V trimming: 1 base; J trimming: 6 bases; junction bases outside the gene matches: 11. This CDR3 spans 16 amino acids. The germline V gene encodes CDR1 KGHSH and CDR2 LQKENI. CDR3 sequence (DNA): TGTGCCAGCTCACCACGTCCGAGACAGGGCGGGCAGACCCAGTACTTC. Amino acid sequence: CASSPRPRQGGQTQYF.

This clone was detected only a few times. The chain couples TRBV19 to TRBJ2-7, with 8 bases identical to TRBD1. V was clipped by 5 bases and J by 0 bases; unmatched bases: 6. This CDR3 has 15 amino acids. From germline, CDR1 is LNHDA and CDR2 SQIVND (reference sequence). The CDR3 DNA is TGTGCCAGTAGTGGACAGGGATATACCTCCTACGAGCAGTACTTC. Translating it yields CASSGQGYTSYEQYF.

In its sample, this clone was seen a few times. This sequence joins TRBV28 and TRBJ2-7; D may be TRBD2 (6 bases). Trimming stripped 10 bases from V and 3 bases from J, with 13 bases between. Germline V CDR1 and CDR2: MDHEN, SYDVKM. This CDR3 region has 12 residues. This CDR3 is CATQETSYEQYF. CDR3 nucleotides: TGTGCCACCCAAGAGACTAGCTACGAGCAGTACTTC.

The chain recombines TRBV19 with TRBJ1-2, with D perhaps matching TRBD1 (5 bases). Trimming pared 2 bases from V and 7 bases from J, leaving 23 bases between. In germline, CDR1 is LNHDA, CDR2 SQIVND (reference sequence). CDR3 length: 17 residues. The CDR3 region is CASSINPRGAGVVGYTF. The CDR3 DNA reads TGTGCCAGTAGTATAAACCCCCGGGGCGCGGGAGTTGTTGGCTACACCTTC.

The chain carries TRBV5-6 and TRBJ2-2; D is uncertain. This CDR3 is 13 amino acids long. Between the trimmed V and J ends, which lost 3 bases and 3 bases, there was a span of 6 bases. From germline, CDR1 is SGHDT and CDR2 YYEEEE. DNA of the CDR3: TGTGCCAGCAGCTGGGCGGACACCGGGGAGCTGTTTTTT. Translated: CASSWADTGELFF.